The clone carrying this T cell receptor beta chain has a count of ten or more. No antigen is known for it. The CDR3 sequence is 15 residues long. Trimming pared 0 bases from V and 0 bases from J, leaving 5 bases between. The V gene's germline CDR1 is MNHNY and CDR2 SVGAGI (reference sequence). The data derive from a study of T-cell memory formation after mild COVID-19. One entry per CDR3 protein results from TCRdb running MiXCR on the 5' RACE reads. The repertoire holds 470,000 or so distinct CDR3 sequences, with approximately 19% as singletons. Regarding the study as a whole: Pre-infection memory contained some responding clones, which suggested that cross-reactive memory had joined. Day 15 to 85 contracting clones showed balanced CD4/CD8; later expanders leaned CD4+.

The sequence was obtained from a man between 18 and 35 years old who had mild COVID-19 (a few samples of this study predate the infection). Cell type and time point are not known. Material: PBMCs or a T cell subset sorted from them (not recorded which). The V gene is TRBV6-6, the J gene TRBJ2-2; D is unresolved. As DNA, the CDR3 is TGTGCCAGCAGTTACTCCCAGCCGAACACCGGGGAGCTGTTTTTT. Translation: CASSYSQPNTGELFF.